The sequence of this T cell receptor (beta chain) was determined in a study of cytomegalovirus exposure and HLA in healthy donors. On this clone: The antigen remains undetermined.

PCR used 60 Vbeta primers and 13 Jbeta primers. Sequenced by immunoSEQ multiplex PCR; TCRdb stores in-frame clones only, minus some. Of 110,000 or so clones listed, 77% are singletons. General observations from the study: The analysis excluded some indistinguishable V segments, including TRBV6-2 and TRBV6-3. The productive fraction for most TCR beta V segments was about 90% or about 30% in an earlier analysis. An analysis that came later showed most CMV-associated TCR beta chains appearing HLA-restricted.

The germline gives CDR1 MNHEY, CDR2 SVGAGI. This CDR3 is built from 15 residues. V lost 5 bases, J lost 7 bases, and 15 bases lay in between. This TCR was sampled from a man between 18 and 35 years old in good health and CMV-seropositive. Sequenced input: PBMCs. This chain uses TRBV6-5 with TRBJ1-6; D unclear. CDR3 protein: CASSPRPPGNSPLHF. DNA for the CDR3: TGTGCCAGCAGTCCCCGACCTCCGGGGAATTCACCCCTCCACTTT.